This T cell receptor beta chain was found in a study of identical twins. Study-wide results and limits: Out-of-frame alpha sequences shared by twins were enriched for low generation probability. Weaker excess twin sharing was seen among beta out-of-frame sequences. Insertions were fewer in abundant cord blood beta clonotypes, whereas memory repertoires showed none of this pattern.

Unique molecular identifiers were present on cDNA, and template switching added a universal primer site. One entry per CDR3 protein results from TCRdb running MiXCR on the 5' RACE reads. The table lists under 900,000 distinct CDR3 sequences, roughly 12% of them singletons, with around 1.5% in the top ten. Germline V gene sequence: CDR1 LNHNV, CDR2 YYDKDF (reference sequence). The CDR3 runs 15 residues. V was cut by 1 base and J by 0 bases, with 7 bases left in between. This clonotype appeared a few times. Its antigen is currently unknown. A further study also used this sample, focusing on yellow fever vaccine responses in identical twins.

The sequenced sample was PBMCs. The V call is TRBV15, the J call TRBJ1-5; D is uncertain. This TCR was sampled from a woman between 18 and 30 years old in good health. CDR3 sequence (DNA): TGTGCCACCAGCAGAGCCACAAGTAGCAATCAGCCCCAGCATTTT. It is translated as CATSRATSSNQPQHF. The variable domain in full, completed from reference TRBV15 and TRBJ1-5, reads DAMVIQNPRYQVTQFGKPVTLSCSQTLNHNVMYWYQQKSSQAPKLLFHYYDKDFNNEADTPDNFQSRRPNTSFCFLDIRSPGLGDTAMYLCATSRATSSNQPQHFGDGTRLSIL.